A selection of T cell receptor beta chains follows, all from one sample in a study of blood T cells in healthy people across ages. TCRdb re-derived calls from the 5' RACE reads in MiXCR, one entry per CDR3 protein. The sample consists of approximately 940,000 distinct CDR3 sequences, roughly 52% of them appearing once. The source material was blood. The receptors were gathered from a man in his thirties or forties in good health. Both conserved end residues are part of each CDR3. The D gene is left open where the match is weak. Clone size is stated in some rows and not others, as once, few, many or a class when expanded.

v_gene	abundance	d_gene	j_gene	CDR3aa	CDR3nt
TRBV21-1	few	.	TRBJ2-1	CASSKAHRGGREQFF	TGTGCCAGCAGCAAAGCGCATCGGGGGGGCCGTGAGCAGTTCTTC
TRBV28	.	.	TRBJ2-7	CASSLQGFSYEQYF	TGTGCCAGCAGTTTGCAGGGATTCTCCTACGAGCAGTACTTC
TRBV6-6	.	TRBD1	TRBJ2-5	CASTTGQGKETQYF	TGTGCCAGCACCACGGGACAGGGCAAAGAGACCCAGTACTTC
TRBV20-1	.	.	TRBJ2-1	CSARDGGGASHNEQFF	TGCAGTGCTAGAGATGGTGGGGGGGCCTCACACAATGAGCAGTTCTTC
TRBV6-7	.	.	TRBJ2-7	CAICSQQYF	TGTGCCATCTGCAGCCAGCAGTACTTC
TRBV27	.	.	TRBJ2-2	CASSLTHATGELFF	TGTGCCAGCAGTTTGACCCACGCCACCGGGGAGCTGTTTTTT
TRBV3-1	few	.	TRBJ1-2	CASSLENHYGYTF	TGTGCCAGCAGCCTGGAAAACCACTATGGCTACACCTTC
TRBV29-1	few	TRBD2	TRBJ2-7	CSVESSGNVYEQYF	TGCAGCGTTGAATCTAGCGGGAATGTCTACGAGCAGTACTTC
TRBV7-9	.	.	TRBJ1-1	CASSKDTDTEAFF	TGTGCCAGCAGCAAGGACACCGACACTGAAGCTTTCTTT
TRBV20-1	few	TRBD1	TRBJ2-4	CSAHTGQGVVDIQYF	TGCAGCGCACACACAGGACAGGGGGTAGTGGACATTCAGTACTTC
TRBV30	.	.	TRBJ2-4	CAWSPGQGNIQYF	TGTGCCTGGAGTCCAGGCCAGGGAAACATTCAGTACTTC
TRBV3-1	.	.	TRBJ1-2	CASSQGFGRGSEAGYTF	TGTGCCAGCAGCCAAGGATTCGGTAGGGGCTCCGAGGCTGGCTACACCTTC
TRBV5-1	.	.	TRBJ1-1	CASSPAGVGATEAFF	TGCGCCAGCAGCCCGGCAGGAGTCGGGGCGACTGAAGCTTTCTTT
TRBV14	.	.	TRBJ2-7	CASSERSVTSREQYF	TGTGCCAGCAGCGAGAGGTCCGTCACGTCGAGGGAGCAGTACTTC
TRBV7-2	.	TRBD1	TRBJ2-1	CASSPPGQGRNRRFF	TGTGCCAGCAGCCCACCGGGACAGGGTAGGAACCGGCGGTTCTTC
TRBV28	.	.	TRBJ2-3	CASSSPSSTGTQYF	TGTGCCAGCAGTAGCCCTTCCAGCACAGGTACGCAGTATTTT
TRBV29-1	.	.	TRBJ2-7	CSAAVYGQYF	TGCAGCGCCGCTGTATATGGGCAGTACTTC
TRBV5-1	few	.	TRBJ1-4	CASSPSGSGNEKLFF	TGCGCCAGCAGCCCCTCAGGGTCGGGTAATGAAAAACTGTTTTTT
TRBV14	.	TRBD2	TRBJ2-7	CASSSALSRGDEQYF	TGTGCCAGCAGCTCCGCCCTATCCCGGGGGGACGAGCAGTACTTC
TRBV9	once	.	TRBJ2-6	CASSTRRDTLYSGANVLTF	TGTGCCAGCAGCACCCGAAGGGACACCCTGTACTCTGGGGCCAACGTCCTGACTTTC
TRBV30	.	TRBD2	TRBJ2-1	CAWKRNRPSGYNEQFF	TGTGCCTGGAAAAGGAATCGGCCTAGCGGATACAATGAGCAGTTCTTC
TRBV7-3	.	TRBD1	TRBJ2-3	CASSLPTSGTGGSDDTQYF	TGTGCCAGCAGCTTACCAACTTCCGGGACAGGGGGCAGTGATGATACGCAGTATTTT
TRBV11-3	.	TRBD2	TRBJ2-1	CASSHGLAGGVGNEQFF	TGTGCCAGCAGCCACGGACTAGCGGGGGGGGTGGGTAATGAGCAGTTCTTC
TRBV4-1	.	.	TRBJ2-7	CASSQDGSQPYEQYF	TGCGCCAGCAGCCAAGACGGCAGCCAACCCTACGAGCAGTACTTC
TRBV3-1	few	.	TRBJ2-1	CASSQGDFNEQFF	TGTGCCAGCAGCCAGGGAGATTTCAATGAGCAGTTCTTC